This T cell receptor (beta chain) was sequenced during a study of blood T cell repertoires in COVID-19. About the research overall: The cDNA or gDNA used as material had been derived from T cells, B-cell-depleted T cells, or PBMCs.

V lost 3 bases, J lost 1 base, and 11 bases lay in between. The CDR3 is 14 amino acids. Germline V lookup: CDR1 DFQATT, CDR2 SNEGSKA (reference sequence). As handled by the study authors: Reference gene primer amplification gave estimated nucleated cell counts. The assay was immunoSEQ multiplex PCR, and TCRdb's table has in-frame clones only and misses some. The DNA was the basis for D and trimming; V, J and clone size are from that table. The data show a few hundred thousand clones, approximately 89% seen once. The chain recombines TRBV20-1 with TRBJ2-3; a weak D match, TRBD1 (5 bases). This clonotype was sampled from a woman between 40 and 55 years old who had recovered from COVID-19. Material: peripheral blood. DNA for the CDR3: TGCAGTGCTAGTTTTGGACAACGCACAGATACGCAGTATTTT. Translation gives CSASFGQRTDTQYF.